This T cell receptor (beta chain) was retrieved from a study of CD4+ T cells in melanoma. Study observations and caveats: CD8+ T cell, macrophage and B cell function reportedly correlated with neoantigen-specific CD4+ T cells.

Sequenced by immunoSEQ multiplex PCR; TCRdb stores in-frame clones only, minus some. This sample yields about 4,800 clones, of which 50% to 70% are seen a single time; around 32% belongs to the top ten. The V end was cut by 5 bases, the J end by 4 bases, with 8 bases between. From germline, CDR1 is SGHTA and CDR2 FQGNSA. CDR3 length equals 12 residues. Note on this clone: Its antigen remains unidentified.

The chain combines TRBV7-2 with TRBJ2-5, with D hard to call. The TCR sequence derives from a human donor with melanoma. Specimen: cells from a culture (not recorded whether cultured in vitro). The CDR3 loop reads CASSRELETQYF. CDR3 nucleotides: TGTGCCAGCAGCCGCGAGCTAGAGACCCAGTACTTC.